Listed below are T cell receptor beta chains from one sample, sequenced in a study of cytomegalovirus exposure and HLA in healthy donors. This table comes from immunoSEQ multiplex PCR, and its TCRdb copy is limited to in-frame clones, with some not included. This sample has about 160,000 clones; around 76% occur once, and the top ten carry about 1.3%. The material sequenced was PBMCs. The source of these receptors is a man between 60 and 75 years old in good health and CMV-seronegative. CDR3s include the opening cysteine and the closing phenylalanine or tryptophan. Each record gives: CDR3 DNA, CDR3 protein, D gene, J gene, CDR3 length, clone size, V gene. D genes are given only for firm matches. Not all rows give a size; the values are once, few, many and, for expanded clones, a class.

TGTGCCAGCAGTTCTACTAGCGGGGGGCGGGGTACGCAGTATTTT CASSSTSGGRGTQYF TRBD2 TRBJ2-3 15 - TRBV6-5
TGTGCCAGCAGCTTAGCGTTGGGCGGGGTAAACGAGCAGTACTTC CASSLALGGVNEQYF - TRBJ2-7 15 - TRBV7-2
TGTGCCAGCAGTTACTCCCGGGAGACCCAGTACTTC CASSYSRETQYF - TRBJ2-5 12 - TRBV6-5
TGCGCCAGCAGCTCTTACACAGGCTACGAGCAGTACTTC CASSSYTGYEQYF - TRBJ2-7 13 once TRBV4-3
TGTGCCAGTAGTCCGGGACAGGGGGCTTATAGCAATCAGCCCCAGCATTTT CASSPGQGAYSNQPQHF TRBD1 TRBJ1-5 17 - TRBV19
TGTGCCAGCAATAACCGGGACAACTACGAGCAGTACTTC CASNNRDNYEQYF - TRBJ2-7 13 few TRBV28
TGTGCCAGCAGCCTGGGACTAGCGGGAGGGCCGGGAGAGACCCAGTACTTC CASSLGLAGGPGETQYF TRBD2 TRBJ2-5 17 - TRBV7-2
TGTGCCAGCAGCTTAGTGGGGGCGGGACAGTATAATTCACCCCTCCACTTT CASSLVGAGQYNSPLHF TRBD1 TRBJ1-6 17 - TRBV7-6
TGTGCCAGCAGTCCCCTTGTAGCCTATAATTCACCCCTCCACTTT CASSPLVAYNSPLHF - TRBJ1-6 15 - TRBV28
TGTGCCAGCAGCTCCGGGACAGGGGGCACCCCGTTGAGAGAGACCCAGTACTTC CASSSGTGGTPLRETQYF TRBD1 TRBJ2-5 18 - TRBV5-4
TGTGCCTGGAGTACAGGGTTAGCTAATGAAAAACTGTTTTTT CAWSTGLANEKLFF - TRBJ1-4 14 - TRBV30
TGTGCCAGCGGGGCAACTAGCTCCTACAATGAGCAGTTCTTC CASGATSSYNEQFF - TRBJ2-1 14 - TRBV10-3
TGCGCCAGCAGCCAAGTGGAGGGGCTGGGGGAGACCCAGTACTTC CASSQVEGLGETQYF - TRBJ2-5 15 - TRBV4-3
TGTGCCAGCAGAGATTCAGGGGGCCCAACCGGCTACACCTTC CASRDSGGPTGYTF TRBD1 TRBJ1-2 14 - TRBV25-1